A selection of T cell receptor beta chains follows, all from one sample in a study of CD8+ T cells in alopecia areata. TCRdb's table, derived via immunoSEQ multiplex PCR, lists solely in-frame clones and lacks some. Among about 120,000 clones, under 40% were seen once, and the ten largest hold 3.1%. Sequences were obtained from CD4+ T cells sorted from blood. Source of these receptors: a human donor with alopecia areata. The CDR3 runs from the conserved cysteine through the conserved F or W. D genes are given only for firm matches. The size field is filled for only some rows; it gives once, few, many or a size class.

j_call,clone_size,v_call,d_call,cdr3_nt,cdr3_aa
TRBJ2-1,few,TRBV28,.,TGTGCCAGCAGCTCGGCCGATGCTAGCTCCTACAATGAGCAGTTCTTC,CASSSADASSYNEQFF
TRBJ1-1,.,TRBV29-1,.,TGCAGCGGCTCACCGCCCGTCGGGGGGGGTGAAGCTTTCTTT,CSGSPPVGGGEAFF
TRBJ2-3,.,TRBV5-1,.,TGCGCCAGCAGCCCCGGAGCCCCCACAAATACGCAGTATTTT,CASSPGAPTNTQYF
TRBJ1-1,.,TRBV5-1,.,TGCGCCAGCAGACACTTCACTGAAGCTTTCTTT,CASRHFTEAFF
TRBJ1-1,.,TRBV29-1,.,TGCAGCGTTGAAATAGACCTCGGTGAAGCTTTCTTT,CSVEIDLGEAFF
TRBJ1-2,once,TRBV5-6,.,TGTGCCAGCATCCAAGGTCCAGGGTATGGCTACACCTTC,CASIQGPGYGYTF
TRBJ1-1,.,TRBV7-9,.,TGTGCCAGCAGCACCACAGTGGAAGCTTTCTTT,CASSTTVEAFF
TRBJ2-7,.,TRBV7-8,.,TGTGCCAGCAGCTTACTAAACCCTTCCCTCAGGGGCGAGCAGTACTTC,CASSLLNPSLRGEQYF
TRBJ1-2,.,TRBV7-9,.,TGTGCCAGCAGTCGCGACGCGTCCTATGGCTACACCTTC,CASSRDASYGYTF
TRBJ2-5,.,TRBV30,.,TGTGCCTGGAGTGCTGGGGGAGAGACCCAGTACTTC,CAWSAGGETQYF
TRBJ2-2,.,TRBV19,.,TGTGCCAGTAGTATAGCTTCACCCGGGGAGCTGTTTTTT,CASSIASPGELFF
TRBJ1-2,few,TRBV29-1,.,TGCAGCGTTGCCTCAGGGGACGGCTACACCTTC,CSVASGDGYTF
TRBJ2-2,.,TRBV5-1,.,TGCGCCAGCACCCAACTCGGACAGTACACCGGGGAGCTGTTTTTT,CASTQLGQYTGELFF
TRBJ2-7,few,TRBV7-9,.,TGTGCCAGCAGTCCCGACCGGAGCTCCTACGAGCAGTACTTC,CASSPDRSSYEQYF
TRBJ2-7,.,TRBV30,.,TGTGCCTGGAGTGGGGGCGGGGAGCAGTACTTC,CAWSGGGEQYF
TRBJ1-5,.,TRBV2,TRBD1,TGTGCCAGCAGCCAACAGGGGACGAGCAATCAGCCCCAGCATTTT,CASSQQGTSNQPQHF
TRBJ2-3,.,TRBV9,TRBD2,TGTGCCAGCAACCTTGGGGTAGCGGGGAATACGCAGTATTTT,CASNLGVAGNTQYF
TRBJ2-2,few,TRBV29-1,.,TGCAGCGTCGTGGAGGGGGACGGGGAGCTGTTTTTT,CSVVEGDGELFF
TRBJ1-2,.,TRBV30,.,TGTGCCTGGACGTGGCAGGGAAGGAGCTACACCTTC,CAWTWQGRSYTF
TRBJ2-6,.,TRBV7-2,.,TGTGCCAGCAGCCCCGGGACCGGGAGTGGGGCCAACGTCCTGACTTTC,CASSPGTGSGANVLTF
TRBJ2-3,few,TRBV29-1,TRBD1,TGCAGCGTTGAGGGACAGTCCACAGATACGCAGTATTTT,CSVEGQSTDTQYF
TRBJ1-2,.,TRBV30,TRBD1,TGTGCCTGGAGTGTAGCAGGGGGCGGCAACTATGGCTACACCTTC,CAWSVAGGGNYGYTF
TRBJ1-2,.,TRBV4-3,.,TGCGCCAGCAGCCAAGAAGTAGGGGAGGGCTATGGCTACACCTTC,CASSQEVGEGYGYTF
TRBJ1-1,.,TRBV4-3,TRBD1,TGCGCCAGCAGCCAACCGGGACAGGGACACACTGAAGCTTTCTTT,CASSQPGQGHTEAFF
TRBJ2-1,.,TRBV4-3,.,TGCGCCAGCAGCCACGCGGACAGAAACAATGAGCAGTTCTTC,CASSHADRNNEQFF
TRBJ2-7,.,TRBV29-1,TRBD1,TGCAGCGTTGAAGGGGACAGCTCCTACGAGCAGTACTTC,CSVEGDSSYEQYF
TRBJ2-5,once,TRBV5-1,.,TGCGCCAGCAGCCCGAGTGGGGGAAAGACCCAGTACTTC,CASSPSGGKTQYF